This T cell receptor (beta chain) was profiled in a study of blood T cell repertoires in COVID-19. Study-wide background: Both acute and convalescent COVID-19 samples were obtained from the United States, Italy and Spain. From T cells, B-cell-depleted T cells, or PBMCs came the material, which was cDNA or gDNA.

Germline V gene lookup returns CDR1 LGHDT and CDR2 YNNKEL (reference sequence). V was shortened by 5 bases and J by 6 bases, with 11 bases between the two germline ends. The CDR3 spans 12 residues. Original methodology: It was from reference gene primer amplification that nucleated cell counts were estimated. The data were produced by immunoSEQ multiplex PCR, yet TCRdb's version contains in-frame clones alone and is incomplete. The DNA was the basis for D and trimming; V, J and clone size are from that table. This sample carries about 220,000 clones, approximately 81% of them seen once, and the ten largest clones take about 20%.

The sequence was collected from a man aged 25-40 years with active or convalescent COVID-19. Sequenced input: peripheral blood. This chain links TRBV3-1 (or the pseudogene TRBV3-2) with TRBJ2-7; maybe TRBD2 (5 bases). DNA of the CDR3: TGTGCCAGCAGCTACGGACTTGGCGAGCAGTACTTC. The encoded protein is CASSYGLGEQYF.